One sample yielded the 27 T cell receptor beta chains listed below, sequenced in a study of blood T cell repertoires in COVID-19. Generated by immunoSEQ multiplex PCR, the TCRdb table keeps only in-frame clones and is missing some. The table lists about 240,000 clones, roughly four fifths of them singletons. The sample was peripheral blood. Every receptor here comes from a man in his fifties with acute or convalescent COVID-19.

The genes are TRBV6-5 and TRBJ1-2; TRBD1 might be the D (5 bases). Deletions cut 2 bases from V and 0 bases from J, with 13 bases between. CDR1 is MNHEY, CDR2 SVGAGI, per germline. The CDR3 sequence is 16 residues long. In DNA, the CDR3 is TGTGCCAGCAGTTACGGGGGGGAAAGTGCTAACTATGGCTACACCTTC. This encodes CASSYGGESANYGYTF.

J is TRBJ2-3 and V is TRBV6-6, with a weak D call TRBD1 (6 bases). Per germline, CDR1 MNHNY and CDR2 SVGAGI (reference sequence). The CDR3 runs 14 residues. Trimming pared 5 bases from V and 7 bases from J, leaving 16 bases between. CDR3 loop: CASSDRSGTNTQYF. The CDR3 nucleotides are TGTGCCAGCAGTGACCGCTCCGGGACAAATACGCAGTATTTT.

The gene calls are TRBV10-1 and TRBJ2-7, with TRBD2 matching over 10 bases. This CDR3 is 15 amino acids long. Germline V gene sequence: CDR1 WNHNN, CDR2 SYGVQD (reference sequence). V shed 5 bases and J 0 bases; nucleotides not matched to a gene: 4. The CDR3 region is CASSPGLAASYEQYF. In DNA form, the CDR3 reads TGCGCCAGCAGTCCCGGACTAGCGGCCTCCTACGAGCAGTACTTC.

The chain recombines TRBV4-1 with TRBJ1-5, with a possible D match to TRBD1 (5 bases). V dropped 4 bases and J dropped 3 bases, with 13 bases sitting between them. CDR3 size: 15 residues. CDR1 and CDR2 from the germline V gene are MGHRA and YSYEKL. The CDR3 bases are TGCGCCAGCAGCCCCCCGGGGGGGTCCAATCAGCCCCAGCATTTT. This sequence encodes CASSPPGGSNQPQHF.

This clone was seen a handful of times. The CDR3 reads CASSPWGGMEAFF. The CDR3 DNA is TGTGCCAGCAGCCCCTGGGGGGGGATGGAAGCTTTCTTT. V and J are TRBV9 and TRBJ1-1; D might be TRBD1 (5 bases). V was clipped by 4 bases and J by 8 bases, with 15 bases between them. Germline lookup yields CDR1 SGDLS and CDR2 YYNGEE. CDR3 length: 13 amino acids.

The chain links TRBV6-1 to TRBJ2-7; 10 positions agree with TRBD1. CDR1 is MNHNS and CDR2 is SASEGT in the germline V gene. The CDR3 consists of 17 residues. V gave up 2 bases and J gave up 0 bases; unmatched junction bases: 7. CDR3 sequence: CASSEMGGTGDSYEQYF. CDR3 sequence (DNA): TGTGCCAGCAGTGAAATGGGGGGGACAGGGGACTCCTACGAGCAGTACTTC.

This clone was picked up one time. This sample includes further DNA sequences coding for the same CDR3. This rearrangement joins TRBV19 to TRBJ1-2; D remains unclear. Trimming left V 5 bases short and J 8 bases short, with 9 bases between. The CDR3 consists of 11 residues. Per the germline V gene, CDR1 is LNHDA and CDR2 is SQIVND (reference sequence). CDR3 residues: CASSRTGGYTF. The CDR3 DNA is TGTGCCAGTAGTCGTACCGGGGGCTACACCTTC.

V and J are TRBV9 and TRBJ2-7; TRBD1 matches at 7 bases. Germline-derived CDR1 and CDR2 are SGDLS and YYNGEE. The CDR3 is 14 residues long. Trimming cost V 0 bases and J 5 bases; bases outside gene matches: 5. CDR3 region: CASSVEGDSDEQYF. CDR3 sequence (DNA): TGTGCCAGCAGCGTAGAGGGGGACAGCGACGAGCAGTACTTC.

The chain has TRBV7-9 and TRBJ2-1, with 8 nucleotides matching TRBD2. CDR1 SEHNR and CDR2 FQNEAQ come from the germline V gene (reference sequence). This CDR3 has 15 residues. The J segment lost 2 bases and the V segment lost 5 bases, leaving 5 bases of the junction unmatched. The CDR3 is CASSAGLGTYNEQFF. The DNA for the CDR3 is TGTGCCAGCAGCGCGGGACTAGGGACCTACAATGAGCAGTTCTTC.

The chain recombines TRBV13 with TRBJ1-6; D might be TRBD1 (6 bases). The V gene's germline CDR1 is PRHDT and CDR2 FYEKMQ (reference sequence). Trimming stripped 4 bases from V and 9 bases from J, with 13 bases between. The CDR3 totals 14 residues. The CDR3 protein is CASSSRDNGSPLHF. In nucleotides, the CDR3 is TGTGCCAGCAGCTCCCGGGACAATGGTTCACCCCTCCACTTT.

The rearrangement uses TRBV5-1 and TRBJ2-5; 7 nucleotides agree with TRBD2. V lost 0 bases, J lost 4 bases, and 9 bases stayed unmatched. Germline lookup yields CDR1 SGHRS and CDR2 YFSETQ. The CDR3 spans 16 residues. CDR3 sequence: CASSLGPETSSETQYF. DNA of the CDR3: TGCGCCAGCAGCTTGGGTCCCGAGACTAGCTCAGAGACCCAGTACTTC.

The chain couples TRBV11-1 to TRBJ2-7; 8 bases agree with TRBD1. The CDR3 sequence is 12 residues long. Germline assignment: CDR1 SGHAT and CDR2 FQDESV (reference sequence). V trimming: 10 bases; J trimming: 0 bases; junction bases outside the gene matches: 2. CDR3 region: CATQGDSYEQYF. CDR3 DNA sequence: TGTGCCACACAGGGGGACTCCTACGAGCAGTACTTC.

The chain employs TRBV6-1 and TRBJ2-7, with 8 bases matching TRBD2. The CDR3 extends over 14 amino acids. CDR1 MNHNS and CDR2 SASEGT come from the germline V gene. V gave up 2 bases and J gave up 6 bases; unmatched junction bases: 6. As DNA, the CDR3 is TGTGCCAGCAGTGAATCGGGGGGGCATCGCGAGCAGTACTTC. Its protein product is CASSESGGHREQYF.

Here the CDR3 DNA reads TGTGCCAGCAGCTTACACGGAGATTACGAGCAGTACTTC. It translates to CASSLHGDYEQYF. J is TRBJ2-7 and V is TRBV11-3; D gene unclear. The CDR3 runs 13 residues. V was trimmed by 2 bases and J by 4 bases, leaving 9 bases between them. CDR1 is SGHNT and CDR2 is YENEEA in the germline V gene.

V is TRBV18 and J is TRBJ2-2, with D tentatively TRBD2 (5 bases). The V gene lost 0 bases and the J gene lost 7 bases, with 9 bases spanning the gap. Germline V gene lookup returns CDR1 KGHSH and CDR2 LQKENI. The CDR3 contains 14 residues. The CDR3 DNA is TGTGCCAGCTCACCACCGGTGACTAACGGGGAGCTGTTTTTT. It specifies CASSPPVTNGELFF.

The chain links TRBV7-8 to TRBJ2-7; 7 bases align to TRBD1. CDR3 length: 13 residues. The germline V gene encodes CDR1 SGHVS and CDR2 FQNEAQ. The J segment lost 3 bases and the V segment lost 5 bases, leaving 4 bases of the junction unmatched. The CDR3 region has the DNA TGTGCCAGCAGCACCAGGGACAGCTACGAGCAGTACTTC. Translated, it gives CASSTRDSYEQYF.

This clone was observed once. The rearrangement links TRBV2 to TRBJ2-2; D may be TRBD1 (6 bases). V dropped 2 bases and J dropped 8 bases, with 15 bases sitting between them. Germline values: CDR1 SNHLY, CDR2 FYNNEI. CDR3 length: 15 residues. The CDR3 DNA reads TGTGCCAGCAGTGAATCTCAGGGGCTCACGGGGGAGCTGTTTTTT. It yields the protein CASSESQGLTGELFF.

The chain carries TRBV13 and TRBJ2-5; a possible D gene is TRBD2 (5 bases). Trimming took 10 bases from V and 0 from J, leaving 12 bases between them. Germline assignment: CDR1 PRHDT and CDR2 FYEKMQ (reference sequence). This CDR3 has 13 amino acids. CDR3 sequence reads: CAILSRDQETQYF. DNA for the CDR3: TGTGCCATCCTTTCGCGGGACCAAGAGACCCAGTACTTC.

This rearrangement joins TRBV29-1 to TRBJ1-2; D unresolved. V shed 7 bases and J shed 4 bases, with 22 bases lying between them. CDR1 and CDR2 from the germline V gene are SQVTM and ANQGSEA. This CDR3 is 15 amino acids long. CDR3 in amino acids: CSDSKGATDLYGYTF. Here the CDR3 DNA reads TGCAGCGACTCCAAGGGAGCCACAGACCTCTATGGCTACACCTTC. Full variable domain (remainder filled in from reference TRBV29-1 and TRBJ1-2): SAVISQKPSRDICQRGTSLTIQCQVDSQVTMMFWYRQQPGQSLTLIATANQGSEATYESGFVIDKFPISRPNLTFSTLTVSNMSPEDSSIYLCSDSKGATDLYGYTFGSGTRLTVV.

This clone was found a few times. This sequence joins TRBV7-8 and TRBJ2-7; 7 nucleotides align to TRBD1. The CDR3 spans 12 residues. Germline CDR1 reads SGHVS; CDR2 reads FQNEAQ. V gave up 7 bases and J gave up 2 bases; unmatched junction bases: 2. CDR3 region: CASTGQTYEQYF. For the CDR3, the DNA is TGTGCCAGCACGGGACAGACCTACGAGCAGTACTTC.

The gene calls are TRBV27 and TRBJ1-2; D is perhaps TRBD1 (5 bases). The CDR3 spans 15 residues. Per the germline V gene, CDR1 is MNHEY and CDR2 is SMNVEV (reference sequence). V was trimmed by 2 bases and J by 4 bases, leaving 14 bases between them. CDR3 in DNA: TGTGCCAGCAGTTTAAGAACAGGAATTATCTATGGCTACACCTTC. Protein: CASSLRTGIIYGYTF.

This chain uses TRBV29-1 with TRBJ1-1, with 8 bases aligning to TRBD1. Per germline, CDR1 SQVTM and CDR2 ANQGSEA. With 4 bases clipped from V and 6 bases from J, the junction kept 4 bases outside the gene matches. This CDR3 contains 12 residues. The CDR3 DNA sequence: TGCAGCGTTGCGCAGGGGGCCCCTGAAGCTTTCTTT. Amino acid sequence: CSVAQGAPEAFF.

The rearrangement links TRBV5-6 to TRBJ2-2; 8 nucleotides agree with TRBD2. Per germline, CDR1 SGHDT and CDR2 YYEEEE. The CDR3 loop spans 14 amino acids. The V gene end was trimmed by 0 bases and the J gene end by 7 bases; junction bases not matched to a gene: 2. The CDR3 is CASSLGLAGGELFF. DNA of the CDR3: TGTGCCAGCAGCTTGGGGCTAGCGGGCGGGGAGCTGTTTTTT.

The genes are TRBV9 and TRBJ2-1, with 10 bases fitting TRBD2. This CDR3 region has 16 residues. V lost 0 bases to trimming and J lost 7 bases; unmatched junction nucleotides: 7. CDR1 is SGDLS and CDR2 is YYNGEE in the germline V gene. The CDR3 sequence: CASSVGQRGGVNEQFF. The DNA for the CDR3 is TGTGCCAGCAGCGTAGGCCAGCGGGGGGGTGTAAATGAGCAGTTCTTC.

The CDR3 DNA reads as TGTGCCACCAGAGGGGTTGGTGCGGTGGGGGAGACCCAGTACTTC. Amino acid sequence: CATRGVGAVGETQYF. V is TRBV24-1 and J is TRBJ2-5; D perhaps matches TRBD1 (5 bases). V dropped 7 bases and J dropped 5 bases, with 19 bases sitting between them. The CDR3 totals 15 residues. Germline CDR1 and CDR2: KGHDR and SFDVKD.

The chain couples TRBV6-5 to TRBJ1-2; no clear D. Germline values: CDR1 MNHEY, CDR2 SVGAGI. Trimming removed 6 bases at V and 3 bases at J, with 11 bases between. This CDR3 has 13 residues. The CDR3 nucleotides are TGTGCCAGCAGCCTCGACATAGACTATGGCTACACCTTC. Translated, it gives CASSLDIDYGYTF.

The chain uses TRBV3-1 (or the pseudogene TRBV3-2) and TRBJ1-2; weak D call: TRBD1 (5 bases). V shed 4 bases and J shed 14 bases, with 17 bases lying between them. The CDR3 is 12 amino acids. Per the germline V gene, CDR1 is LGHDT and CDR2 is YNNKEL (reference sequence). Written as DNA, the CDR3 is TGTGCCAGCAGCCGGTCTGACAGCGGGCGGACCTTC. Translation: CASSRSDSGRTF.